This T cell receptor (beta chain) is drawn from a study of cytomegalovirus exposure and HLA in healthy donors. Notes on the study in general: TCR beta chain V- and J-gene trimming was linked, in a later analysis, to a missense variant in DCLRE1C. Apparent HLA restriction characterized most CMV-associated TCR beta chains in a later analysis.

The CDR3 consists of 14 residues. Germline V lookup: CDR1 SGHKS, CDR2 YYEKEE (reference sequence). V was shortened by 0 bases and J by 7 bases, with 10 bases between the two germline ends. This cohort consisted of healthy bone marrow donors. This clone came up once. Its antigen is currently unknown. Amplification used 60 Vbeta primers and 13 Jbeta primers. Data came from immunoSEQ multiplex PCR; TCRdb stores just in-frame clones and leaves some out. The table includes about 200,000 clones, around 82% detected once. Material for sequencing was PBMCs. The J gene is TRBJ2-2, the V gene TRBV5-5, with no clear D. This TCR derives from a woman in her twenties or thirties in good health and CMV-seronegative. DNA for the CDR3: TGTGCCAGCAGCTTGGGGAGTTCCGGCGGGGAGCTGTTTTTT. Translating it yields CASSLGSSGGELFF.